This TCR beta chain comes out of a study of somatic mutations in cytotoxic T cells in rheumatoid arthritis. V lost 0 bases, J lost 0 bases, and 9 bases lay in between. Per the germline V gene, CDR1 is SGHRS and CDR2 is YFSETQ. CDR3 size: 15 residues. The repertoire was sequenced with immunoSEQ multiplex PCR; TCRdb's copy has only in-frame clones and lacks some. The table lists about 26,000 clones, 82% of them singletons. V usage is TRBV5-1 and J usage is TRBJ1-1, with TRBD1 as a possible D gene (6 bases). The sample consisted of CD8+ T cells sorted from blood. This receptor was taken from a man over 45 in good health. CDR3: CASSLAAGVNTEAFF. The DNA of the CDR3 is TGCGCCAGCAGCTTGGCCGCAGGGGTGAACACTGAAGCTTTCTTT.